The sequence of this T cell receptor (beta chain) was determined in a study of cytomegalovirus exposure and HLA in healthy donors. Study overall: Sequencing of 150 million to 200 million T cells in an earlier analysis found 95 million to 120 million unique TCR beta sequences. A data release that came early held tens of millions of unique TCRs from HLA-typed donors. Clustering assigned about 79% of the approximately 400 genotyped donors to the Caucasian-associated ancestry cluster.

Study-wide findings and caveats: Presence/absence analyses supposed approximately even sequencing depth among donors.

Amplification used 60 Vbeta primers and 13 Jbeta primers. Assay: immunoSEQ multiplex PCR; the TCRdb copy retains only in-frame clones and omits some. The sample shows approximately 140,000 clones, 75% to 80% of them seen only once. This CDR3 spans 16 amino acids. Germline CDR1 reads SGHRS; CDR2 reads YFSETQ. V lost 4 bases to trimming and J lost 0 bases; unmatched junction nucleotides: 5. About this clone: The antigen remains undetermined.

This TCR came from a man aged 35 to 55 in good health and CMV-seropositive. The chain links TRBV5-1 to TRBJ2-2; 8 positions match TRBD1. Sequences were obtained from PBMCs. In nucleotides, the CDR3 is TGCGCCAGCAGCCCCCGGACAGGGACGAACACCGGGGAGCTGTTTTTT. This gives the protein CASSPRTGTNTGELFF.